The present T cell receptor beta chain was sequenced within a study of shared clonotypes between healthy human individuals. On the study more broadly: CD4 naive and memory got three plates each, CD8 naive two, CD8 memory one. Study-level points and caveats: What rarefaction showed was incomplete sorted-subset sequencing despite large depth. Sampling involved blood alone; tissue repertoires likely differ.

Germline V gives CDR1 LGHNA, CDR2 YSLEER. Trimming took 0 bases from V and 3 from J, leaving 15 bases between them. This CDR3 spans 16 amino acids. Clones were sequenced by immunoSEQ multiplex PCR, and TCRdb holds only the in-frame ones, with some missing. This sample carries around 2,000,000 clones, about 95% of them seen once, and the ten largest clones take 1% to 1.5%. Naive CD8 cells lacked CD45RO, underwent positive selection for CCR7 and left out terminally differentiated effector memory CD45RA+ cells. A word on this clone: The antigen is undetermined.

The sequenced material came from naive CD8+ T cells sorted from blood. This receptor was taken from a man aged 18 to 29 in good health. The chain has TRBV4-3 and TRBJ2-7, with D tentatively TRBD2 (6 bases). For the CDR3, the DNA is TGCGCCAGCAGCCAAGAGGCGGGGAATCTCGGCTACGAGCAGTACTTC. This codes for CASSQEAGNLGYEQYF.